These 18 T cell receptor beta chains originate from one sample sequenced in a study of early T cells in non-severe SARS-CoV-2 infection (TCRdb year 2021). Receptor libraries were prepared by 5' RACE. The run used a NextSeq 500. Clones were called with MiXCR by TCRdb after fastp trimmed the public reads at Q25, and only in-frame beta chains were retained. Rows merge per CDR3 protein into single entries with the most common DNA and genes. Counted in this sample were roughly 110,000 distinct CDR3 sequences; over 8.5% of them appeared once. The ten largest clones add up to approximately 6.9% of the sample. The sample consisted of whole blood. These receptors were obtained from an adult who was a healthcare worker with PCR-confirmed SARS-CoV-2 infection or an uninfected control (not recorded which).

There are many counts of this clonotype. The chain recombines TRBV4-2 with TRBJ2-1; 8 nucleotides match TRBD2. The CDR3 extends over 16 amino acids. Germline CDR1 reads LGHNA; CDR2 reads YNFKEQ. V lost 0 bases to trimming and J lost 4 bases; unmatched junction nucleotides: 5. The CDR3 reads CASSQETSGRYNEQFF. The CDR3 nucleotides are TGTGCCAGCAGCCAAGAAACTAGCGGTCGGTACAATGAGCAGTTCTTC.

This chain uses TRBV4-1 with TRBJ2-7; D is unclear. The CDR3 sequence is 13 residues long. Germline V CDR1 and CDR2: MGHRA, YSYEKL. Trimming pared 0 bases from V and 4 bases from J, leaving 7 bases between. CDR3 sequence reads: CASSQELEYEQYF. The CDR3 DNA sequence: TGCGCCAGCAGCCAAGAGCTAGAGTACGAGCAGTACTTC.

This clonotype was counted ten times or more. V is TRBV28 and J is TRBJ2-3, with 8 bases lining up with TRBD2. The CDR3 runs to 18 residues. CDR1 and CDR2 (germline): MDHEN, SYDVKM. Losses at the gene ends were 4 bases for V and 1 base for J; bases not matched to a gene: 13. The chain's CDR3 is CASSSVSGSREGTDTQYF. DNA of the CDR3: TGTGCCAGCAGTTCTGTAAGCGGGAGTCGCGAGGGCACAGATACGCAGTATTTT.

Many counts were recorded for this clonotype. The rearrangement joins TRBV4-3 to TRBJ1-4, with TRBD1 identical over 10 bases. V was clipped by 4 bases and J by 5 bases; unmatched bases: 7. This CDR3 region has 16 residues. Per the germline V gene, CDR1 is LGHNA and CDR2 is YSLEER. CDR3 DNA sequence: TGCGCCAGCAGCCTGGGACAGGGGATTGGGAATGAAAAACTGTTTTTT. This codes for CASSLGQGIGNEKLFF.

The CDR3 bases are TGTGCCACCAGCATAAACAGGGTTGTAGCCGAGCAGTACTTC. Translated, it gives CATSINRVVAEQYF. V is TRBV15 and J is TRBJ2-7; TRBD1 might be the D (6 bases). CDR3 length equals 14 residues. Germline V gene sequence: CDR1 LNHNV, CDR2 YYDKDF (reference sequence). The V end lost 4 bases, the J end lost 6 bases, and 16 bases lay between the germline ends.

This clonotype has ten or more counts. This chain joins TRBV10-2 and TRBJ2-1; weak D call: TRBD2 (5 bases). Trimming pared 0 bases from V and 9 bases from J, leaving 9 bases between. CDR1 and CDR2 from the germline V gene are WSHSY and SAAADI. The CDR3 contains 13 residues. CDR3 in DNA: TGCGCCAGCAGTGAGTCACTAGTTGGTGAGCAGTTCTTC. Its translation: CASSESLVGEQFF.

The chain recombines TRBV19 with TRBJ1-3, with 7 bases aligning to TRBD1. Looked up from germline, CDR1 is LNHDA and CDR2 is SQIVND (reference sequence). V was pared by 7 bases and J by 2 bases, with 8 bases of the junction left unmatched. This CDR3 is built from 15 residues. The chain's CDR3 is CASIPRGTAGNTIYF. DNA of the CDR3: TGTGCCAGTATCCCACGGGGGACAGCTGGAAACACCATATATTTT.

In this sample, this clonotype turned up a few times. The chain couples TRBV12-3 or TRBV12-4 to TRBJ2-1; D may be TRBD1 or TRBD2 (5 bases each). V shed 1 base and J shed 4 bases, with 8 bases lying between them. The CDR3 covers 14 residues. CDR3 sequence reads: CASSLVGTYNEQFF. The DNA of the CDR3 is TGTGCCAGCAGTTTAGTGGGGACGTACAATGAGCAGTTCTTC.

This chain links TRBV10-2 with TRBJ1-2; D is uncertain. The CDR3 is 12 amino acids. The V end lost 4 bases, the J end lost 4 bases, and 7 bases lay between the germline ends. Germline CDR1 is WSHSY and CDR2 is SAAADI. In DNA form, the CDR3 reads TGCGCCAGCAGTGGAGGGATCTATGGCTACACCTTC. Translating it yields CASSGGIYGYTF.

This clonotype was counted ten times or more. The V and J genes are TRBV7-2 and TRBJ1-1; no reliable D call. The germline CDR1 and CDR2 sequences are SGHTA and FQGNSA. The CDR3 has 12 residues. With 5 bases removed from V and 4 bases from J, the gap between germline ends came to 8 bases. The CDR3 sequence is CASSPDLTEAFF. The CDR3, as DNA: TGTGCCAGCAGCCCTGACCTCACTGAAGCTTTCTTT. Full variable domain (rest looked up from reference TRBV7-2 and TRBJ1-1): GAGVSQSPSNKVTEKGKDVELRCDPISGHTALYWYRQSLGQGLEFLIYFQGNSAPDKSGLPSDRFSAERTGGSVSTLTIQRTQQEDSAVYLCASSPDLTEAFFGQGTRLTVV.

The chain recombines TRBV30 with TRBJ2-2; D is uncertain. Germline lookup yields CDR1 GTSNPN and CDR2 SVGIG (reference sequence). V lost 0 bases and J lost 5, with 19 bases in between. The CDR3 totals 17 residues. The CDR3 protein is CAWSVWSPPLGTGELFF. CDR3 DNA sequence: TGTGCCTGGAGTGTATGGAGTCCACCCCTGGGGACCGGGGAGCTGTTTTTT.

This clonotype was detected only a few times. V usage is TRBV7-2 and J usage is TRBJ1-1, with D tentatively TRBD1 (5 bases). The V and J ends lost 5 bases and 7 bases respectively, with 14 bases between them. Germline CDR1 reads SGHTA; CDR2 reads FQGNSA. CDR3 size: 13 residues. CDR3 amino acids: CASSPTGGGEAFF. In DNA form, the CDR3 reads TGTGCCAGCAGCCCAACAGGCGGCGGTGAAGCTTTCTTT.

This clonotype was observed a few times. V gene TRBV28 combines with J gene TRBJ1-4; 8 bases map to TRBD1. V shed 6 bases and J 7 bases; nucleotides not matched to a gene: 10. In germline, CDR1 is MDHEN, CDR2 SYDVKM. The CDR3 contains 15 residues. CDR3 residues: CASSYRQGRVEKLFF. CDR3 in DNA: TGTGCCAGCAGCTACAGACAGGGGAGGGTTGAAAAACTGTTTTTT.

The V and J genes are TRBV7-3 and TRBJ2-1, with a possible D match to TRBD2 (5 bases). There are 15 residues in the CDR3. V lost 0 bases to trimming and J lost 7 bases, with 13 bases between them. Germline CDR1 and CDR2: SGHTA and FQGTGA. CDR3 amino acids: CASSLTPGMGNEQFF. CDR3 DNA: TGTGCCAGCAGCTTAACGCCCGGGATGGGGAATGAGCAGTTCTTC.

This clonotype was seen at least ten times. V and J are TRBV7-8 and TRBJ2-2; no reliable D call. V gave up 3 bases and J gave up 6 bases, with 5 bases separating them. Germline CDR1 reads SGHVS; CDR2 reads FQNEAQ. The CDR3 is made up of 12 amino acids. CDR3 protein: CASSFFPGELFF. The DNA for the CDR3 is TGTGCCAGCAGCTTTTTTCCCGGGGAGCTGTTTTTT.

V and J are TRBV10-3 and TRBJ2-6; D is perhaps TRBD1 (6 bases). The CDR3 totals 13 residues. Germline CDR1 reads ENHRY; CDR2 reads SYGVKD. Trimming cost V 10 bases and J 4 bases, with 11 bases left between them. CDR3 sequence (DNA): TGTGCCACGTCAGGGGTCGGGGCCAACGTCCTGACTTTC. Its protein product is CATSGVGANVLTF.

This clonotype was counted ten times or more. The chain has TRBV27 and TRBJ2-5; D call uncertain. The germline V and J ends were trimmed by 3 bases and 5 bases, with 16 bases remaining between them. Germline values: CDR1 MNHEY, CDR2 SMNVEV (reference sequence). The CDR3 sequence is 15 residues long. CDR3 loop: CASSLVPSNVETQYF. The CDR3, as DNA: TGTGCCAGCAGTTTGGTGCCGTCGAATGTGGAGACCCAGTACTTC.

The chain joins TRBV24-1 to TRBJ1-4; no reliable D call. The CDR3 spans 12 residues. CDR1 and CDR2 (germline): KGHDR, SFDVKD. The V and J ends lost 7 bases and 8 bases respectively, with 10 bases between them. In DNA form, the CDR3 reads TGTGCCACCAGGAAGCCTTGGGAAAAACTGTTTTTT. Translated, it gives CATRKPWEKLFF.